This T cell receptor beta chain was captured in a study of beta chain features in type 1 diabetes (dated by TCRdb to about 2018). Background on the whole study: Patients and healthy donors did not differ in mean age, gender distribution, total cell number or subset yield. A total of about 110,000,000 sorted cells were examined across all samples, and a strong correlation was observed between cell number per subset and RNA yield. The study compared the TCRB repertoires of sorted circulating CD4+ T cell subsets in recently diagnosed type 1 diabetes patients with those in matched healthy donors. Regulatory and stem cell-like memory subsets were obtained from only 8 patients and roughly 8 healthy donors, while naive and central memory subsets were obtained from all 28 donors. What the study reported, not specific to this receptor: Shorter templates might have been favored by PCR, but patient and control samples were amplified and corrected together, so both groups would have been affected equally by any skew. Because the HLA sub-analyses included only small numbers of individuals, any influence of HLA type on TCRB rearrangement was left unresolved. Because cDNA rather than genomic DNA was sequenced, highly expressing activated cells could have been over-represented, although no difference in activation and CD3 levels was found between groups. Naive, central memory and regulatory TCRB repertoires appeared more similar among patients than among healthy donors. In all four CD4+ subsets, TCRB CDR3 length was moderately but significantly shorter in type 1 diabetes patients. At VDJ recombination sites, patients with type 1 diabetes made fewer insertions and deleted more nucleotides, a pattern implying thymic rearrangement abnormalities.

As to this clone: Its antigen has not been determined. No base quality information exists; no much larger clone differs at one position. Other DNA sequences in the sample encode the same CDR3.

The entire amount of isolated RNA was reverse transcribed using the High Capacity cDNA Reverse Transcription Kit, so the sequenced TCRB transcripts were expressed ones. Deep immunoSEQ sequencing was applied to naive, central memory and regulatory T cell samples, giving an average of roughly 3.3 million total reads per sample. After sorted cells were lysed in RLT buffer, RNA was extracted with DNase-treated RNeasy Micro or Mini kits, with the choice depending on cell number. To prevent cross-contamination, every cell subset was processed on its own, while patient and healthy donor samples were processed together. TCRB sequences were amplified from cDNA with the immunoSEQ multiplex PCR, producing 87-bp fragments spanning the CDR3 region. The amplicons were sequenced using the Illumina HiSeq platform. On the authors' methods: Synthetic template baselines were used to correct PCR bias computationally, reads within Hamming distance 2 were collapsed together, and singletons that could not be merged were discarded. Reads were aligned against IMGT so that V, D and J genes, CDR3 length and insertions or deletions at six rearrangement sites could be assigned. Within each subset, clonotype counts were normalized to the number of sorted cells before true diversity and Gini coefficients were calculated with the tcR R package. The overlap coefficient, calculated on TCRB nucleotide sequences, was used to quantify repertoire sharing. As a proxy for the pre-selection repertoire, out-of-frame TCRB sequences from naive cells were analyzed. This immuneACCESS table, as held by TCRdb, lists in-frame sequences with V and J called but not all clones. Of the missing ones, under half trace to an unresolved V gene in checked studies; the others have no known cause. V, J and clone size reflect that table, while D and trimming were determined from the DNA. The sample table contains approximately 600,000 clones; only one count was recorded for roughly an eighth of them. 0.09% to 0.15% of the sample is taken by the ten largest.

V drops 3 bases and J drops 5 bases, leaving 10 bases in between. The germline V gene encodes CDR1 SGHTA and CDR2 FQGNSA. Spanning cysteine to phenylalanine, the CDR3 consists of 13 amino acids. Only the CDR3 region is kept as DNA, spanning 39 bases read in frame from base 1. A single peripheral blood draw of 90 to 150 mL on average was collected from each donor into heparinised tubes. A BD FACSAria II and a panel including CD45RO, CCR7, CD25, CD127, CD95 and CD27 were used to sort naive, central memory, regulatory and stem cell-like memory CD4+ T cells. All sorted populations exceeded 95% purity. PBMCs were isolated right away by Lymphoprep density gradient centrifugation and were stained directly, without culture. So that batch effects would be minimized, each experiment stained and sorted samples in pairs, pairing one healthy donor with one patient.

The chain couples TRBV7-2 to TRBJ2-5; no D gene is confidently identified. Sequencing was performed on naive CD4+ T cells from blood. The cell subset or site label, read with the paper, signifies: true naive CD4+ T cells. The source of this sequence is a man aged 30-40 years with type 1 diabetes. The DNA sequence follows: TGTGCCAGCAGCTTGGGTACCATGGAGACCCAGTACTTC. It codes for CASSLGTMETQYF. The full variable domain, completed from the reference TRBV7-2 and TRBJ2-5 proteins outside the CDR3, reads GAGVSQSPSNKVTEKGKDVELRCDPISGHTALYWYRQSLGQGLEFLIYFQGNSAPDKSGLPSDRFSAERTGGSVSTLTIQRTQQEDSAVYLCASSLGTMETQYFGPGTRLLVL.